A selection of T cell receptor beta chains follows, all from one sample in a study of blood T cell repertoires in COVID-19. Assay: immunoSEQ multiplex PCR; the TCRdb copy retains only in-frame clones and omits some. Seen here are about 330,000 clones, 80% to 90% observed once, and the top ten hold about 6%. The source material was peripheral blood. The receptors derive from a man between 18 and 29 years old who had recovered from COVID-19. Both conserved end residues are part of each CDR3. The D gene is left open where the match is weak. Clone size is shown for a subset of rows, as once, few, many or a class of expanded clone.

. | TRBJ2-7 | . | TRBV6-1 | CASSEPGTYEQYF | TGTGCCAGCAGTGAACCAGGGACCTACGAGCAGTACTTC
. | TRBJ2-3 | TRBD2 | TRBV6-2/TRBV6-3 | CASSLIAGGTFDTQYF | TGTGCCAGCAGCCTCATAGCGGGGGGAACATTTGATACGCAGTATTTT
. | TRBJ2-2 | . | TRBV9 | CASSDRQDPNTGELFF | TGTGCCAGCAGCGACAGACAGGACCCGAACACCGGGGAGCTGTTTTTT
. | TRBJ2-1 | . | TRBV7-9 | CASSLALEQFF | TGTGCCAGCAGCTTAGCCCTGGAGCAGTTCTTC
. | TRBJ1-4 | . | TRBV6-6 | CASRPANEKLFF | TGTGCCAGCAGGCCAGCTAATGAAAAACTGTTTTTT
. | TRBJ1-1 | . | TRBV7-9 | CASSTQGNTEAFF | TGTGCCAGCAGCACCCAGGGGAACACTGAAGCTTTCTTT
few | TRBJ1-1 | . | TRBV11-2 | CASSLVVELNTEAFF | TGTGCCAGCAGCTTAGTGGTAGAGCTGAACACTGAAGCTTTCTTT
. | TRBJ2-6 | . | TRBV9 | CASSVTGTIPSGANVLTF | TGTGCCAGCAGCGTAACAGGGACTATCCCCTCTGGGGCCAACGTCCTGACTTTC
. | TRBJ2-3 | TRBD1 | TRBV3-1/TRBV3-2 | CASSQGTGFLSTDTQYF | TGTGCCAGCAGCCAAGGGACAGGGTTTCTAAGCACAGATACGCAGTATTTT
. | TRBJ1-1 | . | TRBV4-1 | CASSQGYGVYTEAFF | TGCGCCAGCAGCCAAGGGTACGGGGTTTACACTGAAGCTTTCTTT
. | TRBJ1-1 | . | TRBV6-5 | CASSERQFMNTEAFF | TGTGCCAGCAGCGAGAGACAGTTTATGAACACTGAAGCTTTCTTT
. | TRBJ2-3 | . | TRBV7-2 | CASSLGAGGTDTQYF | TGTGCCAGCAGCTTAGGTGCGGGTGGCACAGATACGCAGTATTTT
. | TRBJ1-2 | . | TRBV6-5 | CASSGQVYGYTF | TGTGCCAGCAGCGGACAAGTTTATGGCTACACCTTC
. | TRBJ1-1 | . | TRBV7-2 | CASSLGRANQAFF | TGTGCCAGCAGCTTAGGCAGGGCTAACCAAGCTTTCTTT
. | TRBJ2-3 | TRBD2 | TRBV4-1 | CASSVRGGAQTDTQYF | TGCGCCAGCAGCGTACGCGGGGGGGCCCAGACAGATACGCAGTATTTT
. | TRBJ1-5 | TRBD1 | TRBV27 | CASSWDRAQPQHF | TGTGCCAGCAGTTGGGACAGGGCTCAGCCCCAGCATTTT
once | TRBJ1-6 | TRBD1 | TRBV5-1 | CASSSVPDRVYSPLHF | TGCGCCAGCAGCTCCGTACCTGACAGGGTTTATTCACCCCTCCACTTT
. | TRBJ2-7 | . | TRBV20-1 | CSASRDTIYEQYF | TGCAGTGCCAGTCGGGACACAATCTACGAGCAGTACTTC
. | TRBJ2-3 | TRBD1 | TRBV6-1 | CASSEAVRGRISHTDTQYF | TGTGCCAGCAGTGAAGCGGTCAGGGGGCGCATATCACACACAGATACGCAGTATTTT
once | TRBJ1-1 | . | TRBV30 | CAWSYSTNTEAFF | TGTGCCTGGAGTTATTCCACAAACACTGAAGCTTTCTTT
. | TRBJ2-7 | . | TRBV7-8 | CASSLDHDKSILTYEQYF | TGTGCCAGCAGCTTAGACCACGATAAGTCTATCTTGACCTACGAGCAGTACTTC
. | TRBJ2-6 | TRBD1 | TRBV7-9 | CASSAWTGVGANVLTF | TGTGCCAGCAGCGCGTGGACAGGGGTTGGGGCCAACGTCCTGACTTTC
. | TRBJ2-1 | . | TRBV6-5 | CASSYSGGDGDEQFF | TGTGCCAGCAGTTACTCTGGCGGAGACGGGGATGAGCAGTTCTTC
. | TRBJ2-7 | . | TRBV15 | CATSRDFNEQYF | TGTGCCACCAGCAGAGATTTTAACGAGCAGTACTTC